A single sample is the source of the 16 T cell receptor beta chains below, sequenced in a study of T cells after yellow fever vaccination. MiXCR, run by TCRdb on the 5' RACE reads, gives a single entry per CDR3 protein. The table has about 240,000 distinct CDR3 sequences, over 3% seen once; the top ten hold about a fifth. Sequenced material: PBMCs, taken 15 days after the yellow fever booster vaccination. These receptors originate from a man between 18 and 29 years old who received the YFV17D yellow fever vaccine.

This clonotype was detected ten times or more. This chain links TRBV7-2 with TRBJ2-3, with D unclear. The V end was cut by 5 bases, the J end by 3 bases, with 3 bases between. This CDR3 is 11 amino acids long. CDR1 and CDR2 (germline): SGHTA, FQGNSA. CDR3: CASSPTDTQYF. CDR3 DNA sequence: TGTGCCAGCAGCCCTACAGATACGCAGTATTTT.

This clonotype was found many times. The chain couples TRBV6-5 to TRBJ2-7; 11 bases align to TRBD1. After removal of 8 bases from V and 3 bases from J, the junction contained 15 bases not matched to a gene. This CDR3 spans 17 amino acids. Germline assignment: CDR1 MNHEY and CDR2 SVGAGI. This chain's CDR3 is CASGAGTGGTRFYEQYF. The CDR3 DNA sequence: TGTGCCAGCGGGGCGGGGACAGGGGGTACCCGTTTCTACGAGCAGTACTTC.

The chain combines TRBV19 with TRBJ1-2; unclear D gene. The CDR3 runs to 15 residues. V dropped 2 bases and J dropped 0 bases, with 10 bases sitting between them. Germline CDR1 and CDR2: LNHDA and SQIVND (reference sequence). The CDR3 loop reads CASSIRGTTNYGYTF. The CDR3 DNA sequence: TGTGCCAGTAGTATACGAGGCACTACTAACTATGGCTACACCTTC.

Many counts were recorded for this clonotype. In DNA, the CDR3 is TGTGCCAGCCGGAGCCGACGCGGGGAAGGCACCGGGGAGCTGTTTTTT. Translating it yields CASRSRRGEGTGELFF. The chain is built from TRBV27 and TRBJ2-2; tentatively, D is TRBD2 (6 bases). The CDR3 spans 16 residues. V lost 8 bases and J lost 4, with 20 bases in between. Germline assignment: CDR1 MNHEY and CDR2 SMNVEV (reference sequence).

This clonotype was found a few times. The CDR3 spells CASRGATTRIEAFF. Written as DNA, the CDR3 is TGTGCCAGTAGAGGGGCTACCACGAGAATTGAAGCTTTCTTT. This sequence joins TRBV19 and TRBJ1-1; weak D call: TRBD1 (5 bases). The V and J ends lost 6 bases and 7 bases respectively, with 18 bases between them. CDR1 and CDR2 from the germline V gene are LNHDA and SQIVND (reference sequence). The CDR3 length is 14 residues.

V usage is TRBV20-1 and J usage is TRBJ2-1; perhaps TRBD1 as D (5 bases). V gave up 3 bases and J gave up 0 bases, with 12 bases separating them. CDR1 DFQATT and CDR2 SNEGSKA come from the germline V gene (reference sequence). CDR3 size: 15 residues. The CDR3 sequence is CSASPQGSSYNEQFF. CDR3 coding DNA: TGCAGTGCTAGTCCGCAGGGTAGCTCCTACAATGAGCAGTTCTTC.

This clonotype was detected ten times or more. The gene calls are TRBV5-1 and TRBJ2-1; D ambiguous. Germline V gene data show CDR1 as SGHRS and CDR2 as YFSETQ. CDR3 length: 14 amino acids. Trimming pared 0 bases from V and 7 bases from J, leaving 11 bases between. The CDR3 DNA reads TGCGCCAGCAGCTTGGTTCCGGGCATTAATGAGCAGTTCTTC. As protein: CASSLVPGINEQFF.

This clonotype was counted at least ten times. The chain employs TRBV5-1 and TRBJ2-7; D is unresolved. Germline V lookup: CDR1 SGHRS, CDR2 YFSETQ. This CDR3 comprises 16 residues. V was trimmed by 0 bases and J by 3 bases, leaving 16 bases between them. CDR3 sequence: CASSLGVPSYLYEQYV. CDR3 nucleotides: TGCGCCAGCAGCTTGGGGGTCCCTTCCTACCTCTACGAGCAGTACGTC.

To note about this clonotype: Possible read error: a much larger clone is one base away. The CDR3 region is CASSVEVASAEAFF. CDR3 coding DNA: TGTGCCAGCAGTGTAGAAGTGGCTTCGGCTGAAGCTTTCTTT. The rearrangement uses TRBV6-1 and TRBJ1-1, with no clear D. Trimming stripped 4 bases from V and 6 bases from J, with 15 bases between. The germline V gene encodes CDR1 MNHNS and CDR2 SASEGT. This CDR3 is built from 14 residues.

This chain uses TRBV6-5 with TRBJ1-4, with D perhaps matching TRBD1 (5 bases). Trimming cost V 4 bases and J 8 bases, with 14 bases left between them. The CDR3 contains 14 residues. Germline loops: CDR1 MNHEY, CDR2 SVGAGI. The CDR3: CASSLDSRGEKLFF. In nucleotides, the CDR3 is TGTGCCAGCAGTTTAGACAGCCGGGGGGAAAAACTGTTTTTT.

Many counts were recorded for this clonotype. The V gene is TRBV28, the J gene TRBJ2-7, with TRBD2 matching 9 bases. Germline V gene data show CDR1 as MDHEN and CDR2 as SYDVKM. V dropped 5 bases and J dropped 5; count of bases not matched to a gene: 10. There are 15 residues in the CDR3. CDR3 sequence reads: CASSPEGLANDEQYF. The CDR3 region has the DNA TGTGCCAGCAGTCCTGAAGGACTAGCGAACGACGAGCAGTACTTC. The complete variable domain, with remaining parts taken from reference TRBV28 and TRBJ2-7, reads DVKVTQSSRYLVKRTGEKVFLECVQDMDHENMFWYRQDPGLGLRLIYFSYDVKMKEKGDIPEGYSVSREKKERFSLILESASTNQTSMYLCASSPEGLANDEQYFGPGTRLTVT.

The chain links TRBV6-2 or TRBV6-3 to TRBJ1-2, with D hard to call. Trimming cost V 5 bases and J 1 base, with 17 bases left between them. The germline V gene has CDR1 MNHEY and CDR2 SVGEGT. The CDR3 is 16 residues long. In DNA, the CDR3 is TGTGCCAGCAGTAAACGTCCGGACGGCGGTAACTATGGCTACACCTTC. Its protein product is CASSKRPDGGNYGYTF.

This clonotype was observed at least ten times. The chain carries TRBV4-2 and TRBJ2-7; TRBD1 matches 8 bases. Per the germline V gene, CDR1 is LGHNA and CDR2 is YNFKEQ. CDR3 length: 12 residues. Trimming cost V 8 bases and J 5 bases; bases outside gene matches: 5. The DNA of the CDR3 is TGTGCCAGCCGCAAACAGGGGGACGAGCAGTACTTC. Its protein is CASRKQGDEQYF.

Many counts were recorded for this clonotype. The rearrangement links TRBV5-1 to TRBJ2-1; tentatively, D is TRBD2 (6 bases). Per the germline V gene, CDR1 is SGHRS and CDR2 is YFSETQ. Trimming removed 4 bases at V and 7 bases at J, with 21 bases between. This CDR3 comprises 16 residues. CDR3 loop: CASSPGAGFDLNEQFF. In DNA form, the CDR3 reads TGCGCCAGCAGCCCCGGCGCGGGGTTTGATCTAAATGAGCAGTTCTTC.

This clonotype appeared many times. The chain recombines TRBV5-8 with TRBJ1-5; perhaps TRBD1 as D (6 bases). There are 15 residues in the CDR3. Germline assignment: CDR1 SGHTS and CDR2 YDEGEE. Trimming removed 6 bases at V and 2 bases at J, with 15 bases between. The CDR3 DNA sequence: TGTGCCAGCACCGTTTCCCCAGGGGGCAATCAGCCCCAGCATTTT. It codes for CASTVSPGGNQPQHF.

This clonotype came up many times. The chain employs TRBV4-1 and TRBJ1-1, with D uncertain. V was clipped by 4 bases and J by 6 bases, with 12 bases between them. The CDR3 is 13 amino acids. Germline V gene lookup returns CDR1 MGHRA and CDR2 YSYEKL. The CDR3 DNA is TGCGCCAGCAGCCTCTCATCCCGGTCTGAAGCTTTCTTT. It specifies CASSLSSRSEAFF.